This record concerns one T cell receptor beta chain sequence. Its antigen is still unknown. This sample is drawn from a study of T-cell reconstitution after alpha-beta-depleted transplantation in children. The CDR3 length is 14 residues. The V gene's germline CDR1 is MNHEY and CDR2 SVGAGI. Trimming shortened V by 2 bases and J by 11 bases, and 18 bases separated the two germline ends. During its preparation, the TCRbeta library received unique molecular identifiers. MiXCR, applied by TCRdb to the PCR reads, yields one record per CDR3 protein. The sample gives about 980,000 distinct CDR3 sequences, around 30% of which show up once; under 30% is in the top ten. Study-level points and caveats: One year after transplant, T-cell counts and diversity came mostly from newly produced T cells. Alpha-beta T cells about two months after transplant reportedly derived from several hundred expanded graft clones. It was surviving recipient T cells and thymic progenitors that gave some patients high TCRbeta diversity at day 60.

Sequencing was performed on PBMCs, mostly from graft donor cells, taken 360 days after TCRalphabeta/CD19-depleted stem cell transplant. This receptor was obtained from a boy under two years old who had a stem cell transplant for SCID, so the T cells may come from the graft donor. V and J are TRBV6-5 and TRBJ1-1; the D gene is possibly TRBD1 (6 bases). The CDR3 protein is CASSYRPLGARAFF. The CDR3 DNA follows: TGTGCCAGCAGTTACAGGCCATTGGGGGCAAGGGCTTTCTTT.